This T cell receptor beta chain is drawn from a study of T cell responses to AZD1222 COVID-19 vaccine. Whole-study results and caveats: Recipients of AZD1222 seropositive at baseline numbered only 6 or 7. Repertoire collection took place solely once the T cell response had peaked.

Concerning this clone itself: Its specificity is not known.

Sequencing was performed with immunoSEQ multiplex PCR; in TCRdb, only in-frame clones are kept and a portion is missing. The sample includes 150,000 or so clones, roughly 94% of them seen just once. The ends were cut back, 4 bases at V and 6 bases at J, with 16 bases in the middle. The CDR3 is 15 residues long. Germline CDR1 and CDR2: SEHNR and FQNEAQ (reference sequence). The J gene is TRBJ2-1, the V gene TRBV7-9; the D gene is possibly TRBD2 (6 bases). The clonotype comes from an adult in good health. The source was peripheral blood, collected on day 0 of AZD1222 vaccination. The CDR3 DNA reads TGTGCCAGCAGCTCCGAACGACTAGGGCGCAATGAGCAGTTCTTC. This encodes CASSSERLGRNEQFF.